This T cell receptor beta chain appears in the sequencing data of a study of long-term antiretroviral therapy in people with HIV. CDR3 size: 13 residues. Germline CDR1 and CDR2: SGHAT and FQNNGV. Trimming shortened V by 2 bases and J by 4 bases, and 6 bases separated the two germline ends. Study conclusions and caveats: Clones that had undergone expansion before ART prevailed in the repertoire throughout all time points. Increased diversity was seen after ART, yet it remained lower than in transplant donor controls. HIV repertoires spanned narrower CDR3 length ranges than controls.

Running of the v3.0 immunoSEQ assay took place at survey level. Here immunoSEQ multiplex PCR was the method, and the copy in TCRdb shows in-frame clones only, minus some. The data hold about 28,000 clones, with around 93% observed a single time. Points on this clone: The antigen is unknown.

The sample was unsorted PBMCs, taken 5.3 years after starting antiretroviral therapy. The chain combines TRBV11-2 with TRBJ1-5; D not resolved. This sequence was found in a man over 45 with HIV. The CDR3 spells CASSLTDNQPQHF. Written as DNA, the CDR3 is TGTGCCAGCAGCTTAACAGATAATCAGCCCCAGCATTTT.